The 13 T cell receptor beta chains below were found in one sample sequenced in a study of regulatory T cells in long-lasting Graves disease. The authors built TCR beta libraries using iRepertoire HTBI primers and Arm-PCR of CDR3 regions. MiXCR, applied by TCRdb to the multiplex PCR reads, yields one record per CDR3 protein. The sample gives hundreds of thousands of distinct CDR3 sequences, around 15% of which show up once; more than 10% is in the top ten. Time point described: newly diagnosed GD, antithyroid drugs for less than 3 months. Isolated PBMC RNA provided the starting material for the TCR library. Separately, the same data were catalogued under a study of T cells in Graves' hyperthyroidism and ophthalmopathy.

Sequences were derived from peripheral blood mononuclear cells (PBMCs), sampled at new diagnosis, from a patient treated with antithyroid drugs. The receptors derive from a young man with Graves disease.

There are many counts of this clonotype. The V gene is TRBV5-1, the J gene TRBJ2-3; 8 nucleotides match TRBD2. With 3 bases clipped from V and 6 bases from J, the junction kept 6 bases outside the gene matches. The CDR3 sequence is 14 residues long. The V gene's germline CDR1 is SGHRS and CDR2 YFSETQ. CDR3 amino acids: CASSSSGGGDTQYF. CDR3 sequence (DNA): TGCGCCAGCAGCTCCAGCGGGGGCGGGGATACGCAGTATTTT.

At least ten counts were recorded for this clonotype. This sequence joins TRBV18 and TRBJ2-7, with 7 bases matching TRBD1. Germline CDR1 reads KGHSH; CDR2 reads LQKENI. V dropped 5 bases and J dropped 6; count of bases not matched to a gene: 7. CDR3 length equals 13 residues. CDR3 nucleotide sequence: TGTGCCAGCTCATCGGGACAGACGCCCGAGCAGTACTTC. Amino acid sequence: CASSSGQTPEQYF.

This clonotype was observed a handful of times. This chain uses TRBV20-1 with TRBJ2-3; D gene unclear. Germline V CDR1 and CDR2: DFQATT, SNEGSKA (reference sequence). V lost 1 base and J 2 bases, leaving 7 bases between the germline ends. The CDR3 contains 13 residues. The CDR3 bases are TGCAGTGCTAGAGCTCCTGCCACAGATACGCAGTATTTT. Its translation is CSARAPATDTQYF.

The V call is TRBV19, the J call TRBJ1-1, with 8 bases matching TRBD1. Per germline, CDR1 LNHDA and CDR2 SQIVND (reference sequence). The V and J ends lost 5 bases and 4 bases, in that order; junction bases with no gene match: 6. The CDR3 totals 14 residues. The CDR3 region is CASSYRTGTTEAFF. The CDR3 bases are TGTGCCAGTAGTTACCGGACAGGGACCACTGAAGCTTTCTTT.

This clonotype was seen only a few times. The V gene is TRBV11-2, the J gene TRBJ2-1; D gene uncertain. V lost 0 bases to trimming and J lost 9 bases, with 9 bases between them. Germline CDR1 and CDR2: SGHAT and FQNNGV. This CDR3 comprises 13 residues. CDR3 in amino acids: CASSLDLSSEQFF. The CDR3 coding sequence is TGTGCCAGCAGCTTAGATCTAAGCTCTGAGCAGTTCTTC.

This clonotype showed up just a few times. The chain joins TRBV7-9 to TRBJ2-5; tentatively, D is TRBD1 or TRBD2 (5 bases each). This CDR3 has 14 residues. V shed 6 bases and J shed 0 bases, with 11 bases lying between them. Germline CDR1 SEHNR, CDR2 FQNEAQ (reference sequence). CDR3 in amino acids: CASRNRDDQETQYF. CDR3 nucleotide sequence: TGTGCCAGCAGAAACCGGGACGACCAAGAGACCCAGTACTTC.

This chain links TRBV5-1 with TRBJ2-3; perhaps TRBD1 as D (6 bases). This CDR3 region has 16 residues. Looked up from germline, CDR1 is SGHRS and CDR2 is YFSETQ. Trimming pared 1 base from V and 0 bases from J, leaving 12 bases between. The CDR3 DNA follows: TGCGCCAGCAGCTTGATGCAGGGGCCTAGCACAGATACGCAGTATTTT. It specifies CASSLMQGPSTDTQYF.

CDR3 amino acids: CASSPGPRDDYEQYF. The CDR3 DNA reads as TGTGCCAGCAGCCCTGGACCGCGGGACGACTACGAGCAGTACTTC. The rearrangement uses TRBV7-9 and TRBJ2-7, with D possibly being TRBD2 (6 bases). The CDR3 runs to 15 residues. Germline CDR1 is SEHNR and CDR2 is FQNEAQ (reference sequence). V lost 5 bases, J lost 3 bases, and 17 bases lay in between.

This CDR3 is CASSYLAGGPPPYNEQFF. The CDR3 DNA follows: TGTGCCAGCAGTTACCTAGCGGGAGGGCCCCCCCCCTACAATGAGCAGTTCTTC. V usage is TRBV6-5 and J usage is TRBJ2-1, with TRBD2 matching 12 bases. Germline loops: CDR1 MNHEY, CDR2 SVGAGI. With V trimmed by 2 bases and J by 2 bases, 7 bases remained unmatched. The CDR3 length is 18 residues.

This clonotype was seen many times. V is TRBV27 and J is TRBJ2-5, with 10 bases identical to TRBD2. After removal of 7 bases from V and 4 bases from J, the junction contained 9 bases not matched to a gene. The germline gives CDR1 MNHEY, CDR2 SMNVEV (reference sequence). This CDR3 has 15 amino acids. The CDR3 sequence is CASKISGRWGETQYF. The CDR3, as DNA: TGTGCCAGCAAAATTAGCGGGAGGTGGGGAGAGACCCAGTACTTC.

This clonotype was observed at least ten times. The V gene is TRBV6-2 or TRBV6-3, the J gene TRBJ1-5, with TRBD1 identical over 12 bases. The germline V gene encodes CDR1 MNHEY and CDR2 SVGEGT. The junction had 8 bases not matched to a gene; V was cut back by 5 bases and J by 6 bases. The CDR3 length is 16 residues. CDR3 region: CASSASGTGGSQPQHF. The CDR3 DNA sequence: TGTGCCAGCAGTGCCTCCGGGACAGGGGGCAGTCAGCCCCAGCATTTT.

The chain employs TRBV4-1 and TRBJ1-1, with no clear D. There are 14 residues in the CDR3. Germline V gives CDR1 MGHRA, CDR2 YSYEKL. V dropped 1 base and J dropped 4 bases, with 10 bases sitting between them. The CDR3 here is CASSQVSMGTEAFF. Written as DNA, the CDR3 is TGCGCCAGCAGCCAAGTGTCTATGGGCACTGAAGCTTTCTTT.

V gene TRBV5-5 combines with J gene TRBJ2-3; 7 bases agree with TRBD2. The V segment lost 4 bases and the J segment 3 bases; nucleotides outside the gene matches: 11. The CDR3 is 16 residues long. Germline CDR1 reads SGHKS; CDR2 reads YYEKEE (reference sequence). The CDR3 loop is CASSLRPSGGTDTQYF. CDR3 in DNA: TGTGCCAGCAGCCTCAGACCGTCCGGGGGGACAGATACGCAGTATTTT.